This is a list of T cell receptor beta chains from one sample in a study of breast tumors, draining lymph nodes, adjacent tissues. MiXCR, applied by TCRdb to the multiplex PCR reads, yields one record per CDR3 protein. This sample has roughly 70,000 distinct CDR3 sequences; less than 50% occur once, and the top ten carry about 8%. Input material: breast tumor tissue. Every receptor here comes from a female donor with breast cancer. Some clones in this sample may be carry-over from other donors' samples. Each CDR3 is given with its conserved first and last residue. Fields, in order: V gene, D gene, clone size, J gene, CDR3 DNA, CDR3 protein. D genes are given only for firm matches. Clone size is shown for a subset of rows, as once, few, many or a class of expanded clone.

TRBV13	.	many	TRBJ2-7	TGTGCCAGCAGCGCAGGTCCGGGCGAGAGGTACGAGCAGTACTTC	CASSAGPGERYEQYF
TRBV20-1	.	many	TRBJ1-2	TGCAGTGCTAGAGTATTAGAAAGGGGCTATGGCTACACCTTC	CSARVLERGYGYTF
TRBV5-1	.	many	TRBJ1-5	TGCGCCAGCAGCTCGGAAGCGGGGGTTGGACAGCCCCAGCATTTT	CASSSEAGVGQPQHF
TRBV24-1	.	once	TRBJ2-2	TGTGCCACCTCAGTACTTTACACCGGGGAGCTGTTTTTT	CATSVLYTGELFF
TRBV20-1	TRBD1	.	TRBJ1-4	TGCAGTGCTAGAGAGATGCCCCGGGGCCCAGGGGGAGAAAAACTGTTTTTT	CSAREMPRGPGGEKLFF
TRBV5-8	TRBD2	many	TRBJ2-3	TGTGCCAGCAGCCGGGGACTAGCGGGGGACACAGATACGCAGTATTTT	CASSRGLAGDTDTQYF
TRBV10-3	TRBD1	many	TRBJ2-1	TGTGCCATCAGTGAGCCGGGACAGGGATACAATGAGCAGTTCTTC	CAISEPGQGYNEQFF
TRBV11-2	.	.	TRBJ1-3	TGTGCCAGCAGCTTCGGACAGATGAACACCATATATTTT	CASSFGQMNTIYF
TRBV6-5	.	many	TRBJ2-1	TGTGCCAGCAGTACCGCCTCCTTCTACAATGAGCAGTTCTTC	CASSTASFYNEQFF
TRBV7-8	TRBD1	many	TRBJ2-2	TGTGCCAGCAGCTTGGGGTCGAGGGGGCAATCTGGGGAGCTGTTTTTT	CASSLGSRGQSGELFF
TRBV6-6	.	.	TRBJ1-2	TGTGCCAGCAGTTACAATGGGGCCTATGGCTACACCTTC	CASSYNGAYGYTF
TRBV20-1	.	many	TRBJ1-4	TGCAGTGCTAGAGCAACGGGCTCCCAGGGTGAAAAACTGTTTTTT	CSARATGSQGEKLFF
TRBV6-1	.	.	TRBJ1-2	TGTGCCAGCAATGTCCTGGCAGGGATGAATGGCTACACCTTC	CASNVLAGMNGYTF
TRBV7-9	.	many	TRBJ2-1	TGTGCCAGCAGCTTTGAGAGGGTTGGTGAGCAGTTCTTC	CASSFERVGEQFF
TRBV28	TRBD2	many	TRBJ2-7	TGTGCCAGCAGTTTCGGCGGGAGCTCCTACGAGCAGTACTTC	CASSFGGSSYEQYF
TRBV10-3	.	.	TRBJ1-1	TGTGCCATCACTCGCGGTTCACGTTTTGAAGCTTTCTTT	CAITRGSRFEAFF
TRBV7-3	.	many	TRBJ2-1	TGTGCCAGCAGCTTAGACAGTAAGGCCTACAATGAGCAGTTCTTC	CASSLDSKAYNEQFF
TRBV6-6	.	.	TRBJ2-7	TGTGCCAGCGGCTTATCTCGCACCGGGCCAGGTTCATACGGGCAGTACTTC	CASGLSRTGPGSYGQYF
TRBV20-1	.	many	TRBJ1-5	TGCAGTGCTAGAGACCGGGGAAGATCTAGTATCAATCAGCCCCAGCATTTT	CSARDRGRSSINQPQHF
TRBV6-2/TRBV6-3	TRBD1	many	TRBJ2-6	TGTGCCAGCAGTTACTTACTGACAGGGGGCGGTTTTGGGGCCAACGTCCTGACTTTC	CASSYLLTGGGFGANVLTF
TRBV12-3/TRBV12-4	TRBD1	.	TRBJ1-3	TGTGCCACCAACCTCAGGGACAGGGTAAACACCATATATTTT	CATNLRDRVNTIYF
TRBV19	TRBD1	many	TRBJ1-2	TGTGCCAGCTCGCCGGGACAGGATTACTATGGCTACACCTTC	CASSPGQDYYGYTF
TRBV9	TRBD2	many	TRBJ2-1	TGTGCCAGCAGCGTAGTTGGTAGCGGGAGAGACCATGAGCAGTTCTTC	CASSVVGSGRDHEQFF
TRBV10-3	.	many	TRBJ2-3	TGTGCCATCAGTGAGGGTGCATCAGATACGCAGTATTTT	CAISEGASDTQYF